This TCR beta chain was sequenced for a study of T cells expressing NK-cell markers. TCRdb re-analyzed the 5' RACE reads; it lists each CDR3 protein once, without DNA. The ten most abundant clones cover 3% to 4.5% of a sample with 450,000 to 600,000 distinct CDR3 sequences. Germline lookup yields CDR1 SEHNR and CDR2 FQNEAQ (reference sequence). CDR3 length: 13 residues. The V and J genes are TRBV7-9 and TRBJ1-2. What was sequenced was blood T cells: a sorted CD56 or NKG2C T cell subset, CD4+ or CD8+ T cells, or bulk PBMC T cells (not recorded which). The clonotype comes from a young man in good health. CDR3 sequence reads: CASSLAGFYGYTF.